The 32 T cell receptor beta chains given below trace back to one sample, sequenced in a study of post-analysis software for immune sequencing data. Findings and caveats of the study: Four or five TRBV segments occurring more often in patients than controls included TRBV5-6, TRBV5-1 and TRBV20-1.

Antigen specificity for these receptors is unknown. Carried by the TCR beta cDNA libraries were unique molecular identifiers. Using its own MiXCR run on the PCR reads, TCRdb lists one record per CDR3 protein. This sample has 150,000 to 200,000 distinct CDR3 sequences, with 25% to 35% found just once. The sequencing sample was made of blood. These receptors were collected from a girl aged 5 to 17 with multiple sclerosis.

A word on this clonotype: Just one base apart from a much larger clone, this may be a read error. The chain joins TRBV4-1 to TRBJ2-7; D uncertain. Per germline, CDR1 MGHRA and CDR2 YSYEKL. V lost 1 base and J 3 bases, leaving 16 bases between the germline ends. This CDR3 is built from 16 residues. DNA of the CDR3: TGCGCCAGCAGCCAAGTAGGTAGAGACTTTCTCTACGAGCAGTACTTC. As protein: CASSQVGRDFLYEQYF.

Remarks on this clonotype: This could be a read error, since a much larger clone is one nucleotide away. The chain links TRBV7-2 to TRBJ2-1; D remains unclear. Germline V gene sequence: CDR1 SGHTA, CDR2 FQGNSA. The CDR3 has 14 residues. V dropped 1 base and J dropped 4 bases, with 8 bases sitting between them. The CDR3 reads CASSLGVRYNEQFF. CDR3 DNA: TGTGCCAGCAGCTTAGGAGTGCGGTACAATGAGCAGTTCTTC.

This clonotype was recorded at least ten times. The chain combines TRBV24-1 with TRBJ2-1; tentative D call: TRBD2 (5 bases). Between the trimmed V and J ends, which lost 0 bases and 1 base, there was a span of 15 bases. The CDR3 consists of 18 residues. CDR1 is KGHDR, CDR2 SFDVKD, per germline. The CDR3 DNA reads TGTGCCACCAGTGATTTGTGCCAAAGGACTCGGTCCTACAATGAGCAGTTCTTC. Protein: CATSDLCQRTRSYNEQFF.

This clonotype has ten or more counts. V usage is TRBV20-1 and J usage is TRBJ1-5; 7 bases fit TRBD1. Germline CDR1 is DFQATT and CDR2 is SNEGSKA (reference sequence). V dropped 5 bases and J dropped 6; count of bases not matched to a gene: 10. The CDR3 extends over 14 amino acids. The CDR3 DNA reads as TGCAGTGCTCCTGAAGGGGGCATCTTTCAGCCCCAGCATTTT. It encodes CSAPEGGIFQPQHF.

This clonotype has a count of ten or more. The rearrangement uses TRBV5-1 and TRBJ2-7; D remains ambiguous. Germline V gene lookup returns CDR1 SGHRS and CDR2 YFSETQ. V lost 0 bases and J lost 0, with 16 bases in between. This CDR3 contains 17 residues. The CDR3 DNA reads TGCGCCAGCAGCTTGGAATTAGCAGGACCCAGCTCCTACGAGCAGTACTTC. Amino acid sequence: CASSLELAGPSSYEQYF.

There are many counts of this clonotype. In DNA, the CDR3 is TGTGCCTGGAGTGTGAGACTAGCGGTTCAAGAGACCCAGTACTTC. This encodes CAWSVRLAVQETQYF. The chain uses TRBV30 and TRBJ2-5; 9 positions agree with TRBD2. The CDR3 totals 15 residues. The J segment lost 2 bases and the V segment lost 0 bases, leaving 4 bases of the junction unmatched. Germline CDR1 and CDR2: GTSNPN and SVGIG (reference sequence).

Here the CDR3 reads CSARSGTTSTDTQYF. CDR3 nucleotide sequence: TGCAGTGCCCGAAGCGGGACTACAAGCACAGATACGCAGTATTTT. The V and J genes are TRBV20-1 and TRBJ2-3; 7 nucleotides agree with TRBD2. V lost 6 bases, J lost 0 bases, and 9 bases stayed unmatched. The germline V gene encodes CDR1 DFQATT and CDR2 SNEGSKA (reference sequence). The CDR3 contains 15 residues.

This clonotype occurred a few times. The chain combines TRBV5-5 with TRBJ1-2; no clear D. This CDR3 has 14 amino acids. CDR1 is SGHKS, CDR2 YYEKEE, per germline (reference sequence). V gave up 0 bases and J gave up 0 bases, with 6 bases separating them. The CDR3 coding sequence is TGTGCCAGCAGCTTGGAGCAGGCTAACTATGGCTACACCTTC. This codes for CASSLEQANYGYTF.

This clonotype has a count of ten or more. The chain carries TRBV20-1 and TRBJ2-1; D tentatively reads TRBD1 or TRBD2 (6 bases each). Trimming took 1 base from V and 6 from J, leaving 13 bases between them. The germline gives CDR1 DFQATT, CDR2 SNEGSKA (reference sequence). The CDR3 runs 14 residues. The CDR3, as DNA: TGCAGTGCTAGAGCCATGGGGGGCGTCAATGAGCAGTTCTTC. Amino acids: CSARAMGGVNEQFF.

The rearrangement links TRBV7-9 to TRBJ2-1, with TRBD2 matching 10 bases. The CDR3 totals 15 residues. With 4 bases clipped from V and 8 bases from J, the junction kept 8 bases outside the gene matches. Germline values: CDR1 SEHNR, CDR2 FQNEAQ (reference sequence). The CDR3 loop is CASSSLAGDHDEQFF. The CDR3 nucleotides read TGTGCCAGCAGCTCTCTAGCGGGAGATCACGATGAGCAGTTCTTC.

V and J are TRBV20-1 and TRBJ2-1; 9 bases fit TRBD2. The CDR3 runs to 15 residues. V lost 3 bases to trimming and J lost 3 bases; unmatched junction nucleotides: 6. Germline V gene lookup returns CDR1 DFQATT and CDR2 SNEGSKA (reference sequence). The CDR3 protein is CSASRPSGVYNEQFF. CDR3 nucleotide sequence: TGCAGTGCTAGTCGTCCTAGCGGGGTCTACAATGAGCAGTTCTTC.

This clonotype was picked up many times. V gene TRBV29-1 combines with J gene TRBJ2-5; tentative D call: TRBD2 (7 bases). Between the trimmed V and J ends, which lost 5 bases and 5 bases, there was a span of 18 bases. This CDR3 comprises 14 residues. Germline V gene lookup returns CDR1 SQVTM and CDR2 ANQGSEA. The CDR3 here is CSVPSGQILETQYF. CDR3 coding DNA: TGCAGCGTTCCTAGCGGACAGATTTTGGAGACCCAGTACTTC.

Concerning this clonotype itself: A much larger clone lies a single base off, so this may be a read error. This chain's CDR3 is CASSPGLADSYERYF. The CDR3 DNA sequence: TGTGCCAGCAGCCCTGGACTAGCGGATTCCTACGAGCGGTACTTC. The rearrangement links TRBV11-2 to TRBJ2-7; 10 bases are a match to TRBD2. Per germline, CDR1 SGHAT and CDR2 FQNNGV. The length of the CDR3 is 15 residues.

This clonotype was detected a few times. One end of the junction varies from germline; a read error may be responsible. The V call is TRBV25-1, the J call TRBJ1-6, with a possible D match to TRBD1 (5 bases). The CDR3 is 14 residues long. CDR1 is MGHDK and CDR2 is SYGVNS in the germline V gene. CDR3 sequence: CASSEGRDRSPPHF. The CDR3 region has the DNA TGTGCCAGCAGTGAAGGCAGGGACCGTTCACCCCCCCACTTT.

This clonotype was detected only a few times. With a much larger clone just one base away, this may be a read error. The genes are TRBV24-1 and TRBJ2-7, with no clear D. The V end was cut by 7 bases, the J end by 3 bases, with 15 bases between. CDR1 is KGHDR, CDR2 SFDVKD, per germline. This CDR3 region has 14 residues. In DNA form, the CDR3 reads TGTGCCACCAGGGATGTCGACGGGTTCTACGAGCAGTACTTC. It translates to CATRDVDGFYEQYF.

This clonotype was picked up many times. This chain uses TRBV4-1 with TRBJ2-2, with 12 bases that match TRBD2. Per the germline V gene, CDR1 is MGHRA and CDR2 is YSYEKL. V shed 4 bases and J 5 bases; nucleotides not matched to a gene: 11. The CDR3 has 18 amino acids. This CDR3 reads CASSLLPGLAGGTGELFF. In nucleotides, the CDR3 is TGCGCCAGCAGCCTGTTGCCGGGACTAGCGGGCGGGACCGGGGAGCTGTTTTTT.

This clonotype turned up a few times. J is TRBJ1-6 and V is TRBV18; no definite D call. Trimming left V 2 bases short and J 8 bases short, with 10 bases between. Looked up from germline, CDR1 is KGHSH and CDR2 is LQKENI. The CDR3 runs 14 residues. DNA of the CDR3: TGTGCCAGCTCACCAGGATCTAGCGATTCACCCCTCCACTTT. It is translated as CASSPGSSDSPLHF.

The chain carries TRBV28 and TRBJ1-2; D might be TRBD1 (6 bases). From germline, CDR1 is MDHEN and CDR2 SYDVKM. Trimming removed 11 bases from V and 0 bases from J, with 13 bases in between. This CDR3 has 13 residues. The CDR3 loop reads CASGEKPNYGYTF. CDR3 DNA: TGTGCCTCAGGGGAAAAACCTAACTATGGCTACACCTTC.

Worth noting for this clonotype: Being one base from a much bigger clone, this may be a read error. The rearrangement links TRBV10-3 to TRBJ2-6, with 8 bases matching TRBD1. The length of the CDR3 is 18 residues. CDR1 and CDR2 (germline): ENHRY, SYGVKD. The CDR3 loop is CAISVQGQVFSGTNVLTF. The CDR3 DNA follows: TGTGCCATCAGTGTCCAGGGACAGGTTTTCTCTGGGACCAACGTCCTGACTTTC.

The table lists this clonotype with a count of one. V and J are TRBV29-1 and TRBJ1-3; maybe TRBD1 (5 bases). Looked up from germline, CDR1 is SQVTM and CDR2 is ANQGSEA. Trimming stripped 6 bases from V and 0 bases from J, with 12 bases between. The length of the CDR3 is 14 residues. CDR3: CSVAQVASGNTIYF. In DNA, the CDR3 is TGCAGCGTAGCACAGGTCGCCTCTGGAAACACCATATATTTT.

This clonotype occurred a few times. This chain uses TRBV6-2 or TRBV6-3 with TRBJ2-3; TRBD2 agrees at 8 bases. The germline CDR1 and CDR2 sequences are MNHEY and SVGEGT. The CDR3 totals 16 residues. V shed 6 bases, J shed 4 bases, and the junction held 12 bases outside the gene matches. The CDR3 DNA follows: TGTGCCAGCAGCCGGGGAGCGGGAGAGTTGTCAGATACGCAGTATTTT. Its translation is CASSRGAGELSDTQYF.

In its sample, this clonotype was seen many times. CDR3 DNA sequence: TGTGCCAGCAGTCCCCTTGGTGCTCTAGGGGTAGCCGAGCAGTACTTC. Its translation is CASSPLGALGVAEQYF. The rearrangement uses TRBV6-2 or TRBV6-3 and TRBJ2-7; D perhaps matches TRBD1 (5 bases). This CDR3 has 16 amino acids. Germline assignment: CDR1 MNHEY and CDR2 SVGEGT. V was clipped by 5 bases and J by 6 bases, with 23 bases between them.

This clonotype showed up just a few times. V and J are TRBV28 and TRBJ1-4; D remains unclear. V lost 5 bases, J lost 0 bases, and 4 bases lay in between. Germline CDR1 and CDR2: MDHEN and SYDVKM. This CDR3 has 13 amino acids. The CDR3 reads CASSPSTNEKLFF. CDR3 nucleotide sequence: TGTGCCAGCAGTCCCTCAACTAATGAAAAACTGTTTTTT.

This clonotype was seen many times. The rearrangement links TRBV3-1 to TRBJ2-1; D gene uncertain. V lost 0 bases and J lost 6, with 9 bases in between. The germline V gene has CDR1 LGHDT and CDR2 YNNKEL (reference sequence). The CDR3 runs to 14 residues. The CDR3 region is CASSQEGSSNEQFF. The CDR3 region has the DNA TGTGCCAGCAGCCAAGAGGGCTCTAGCAATGAGCAGTTCTTC.

This clonotype was seen many times. This chain connects TRBV12-5 to TRBJ1-5; no reliable D call. CDR1 and CDR2 from the germline V gene are LGHNT and FRNRAP. V lost 6 bases and J lost 10, with 16 bases in between. This CDR3 contains 13 residues. CDR3: CASGSVGPAPQHF. CDR3 DNA sequence: TGTGCTAGTGGGTCGGTAGGGCCCGCACCCCAGCATTTT.

This clonotype was recorded many times. The J gene is TRBJ1-1, the V gene TRBV6-5; tentative D call: TRBD1 (5 bases). V lost 6 bases to trimming and J lost 0 bases, with 8 bases between them. The CDR3 consists of 13 residues. Germline CDR1 MNHEY, CDR2 SVGAGI. DNA of the CDR3: TGTGCCAGCAGCGACAGCTTGAACACTGAAGCTTTCTTT. Protein: CASSDSLNTEAFF.

About this clonotype itself: Lacking the conserved final phenylalanine or tryptophan, this CDR3 likely reflects a read error. The DNA is left out, because the CDR3 cannot be placed on it with certainty; the CDR3 is given as TCRdb lists it. The chain carries TRBV5-1 and TRBJ2-1; the table's D call, TRBD2, has no DNA check behind it. Including both end residues, the CDR3 is 8 amino acids long. Germline V gene lookup returns CDR1 SGHRS and CDR2 YFSETQ. CDR3: CASSPQAG.

The J gene is TRBJ2-3, the V gene TRBV28, with 7 positions matching TRBD1. The CDR3 is 13 amino acids. Looked up from germline, CDR1 is MDHEN and CDR2 is SYDVKM. Germline trimming cut 5 bases from V and 6 bases from J; bases unmatched to any gene: 5. The CDR3 loop reads CASSTGDTDTQYF. The CDR3 DNA reads TGTGCCAGCAGTACAGGGGACACGGATACGCAGTATTTT. The full variable domain, its missing parts supplied by reference TRBV28 and TRBJ2-3, is DVKVTQSSRYLVKRTGEKVFLECVQDMDHENMFWYRQDPGLGLRLIYFSYDVKMKEKGDIPEGYSVSREKKERFSLILESASTNQTSMYLCASSTGDTDTQYFGPGTRLTVL.

This rearrangement joins TRBV5-1 to TRBJ1-1, with a weak D call TRBD1 (6 bases). This CDR3 region has 16 residues. CDR1 is SGHRS and CDR2 is YFSETQ in the germline V gene. Trimming took 4 bases from V and 1 from J, leaving 17 bases between them. The CDR3 reads CASSQDNMGANTEAFF. CDR3 coding DNA: TGCGCCAGCAGCCAAGATAATATGGGGGCGAACACTGAAGCTTTCTTT.

The J gene is TRBJ2-2, the V gene TRBV24-1; TRBD1 agrees at 10 bases. Germline values: CDR1 KGHDR, CDR2 SFDVKD. V lost 3 bases to trimming and J lost 6 bases; unmatched junction nucleotides: 6. The CDR3 is 16 amino acids. CDR3 loop: CATSDPDRGTAGELFF. In nucleotides, the CDR3 is TGTGCCACCAGTGATCCGGACAGGGGGACCGCCGGGGAGCTGTTTTTT.

J is TRBJ2-2 and V is TRBV14; D call uncertain. This CDR3 spans 14 amino acids. CDR1 SGHDN and CDR2 FVKESK come from the germline V gene. The V end lost 8 bases, the J end lost 0 bases, and 10 bases lay between the germline ends. CDR3 sequence: CASRLAANTGELFF. The CDR3 coding sequence is TGTGCCAGCCGGCTGGCCGCGAACACCGGGGAGCTGTTTTTT.

Comments on this clonotype: This may come from a read error, since a much larger clone is one base off. V and J are TRBV12-3 or TRBV12-4 and TRBJ2-1, with 7 bases fitting TRBD2. Judging by the DNA end, TRBJ2-7 fits better; the J call may be wrong. This CDR3 contains 12 residues. CDR3 DNA sequence: TGTGCCAGCAGTGGCGGGAGCGACAAGCAGTACTTC. Translating gives CASSGGSDKQYF.